The sample holds a few counts of the clone carrying this T cell receptor (beta chain). V lost 7 bases, J lost 2 bases, and 11 bases lay in between. This CDR3 contains 13 residues. Looked up from germline, CDR1 is SNHLY and CDR2 is FYNNEI. The sample is drawn from a study of blood T cell repertoires in COVID-19. Study details: Acute-phase and convalescent COVID-19 samples originated in the United States, Italy and Spain.

Sequenced by immunoSEQ multiplex PCR; TCRdb stores in-frame clones only, minus some. The sample has some 320,000 clones; roughly 86% are singletons. The study drew participants aged about 18 to 89 years from 20 to 30 US areas. Recovery meant two consecutive negative NP/OP PCR tests, professional clearance, or resolved symptoms. The sequenced sample consisted of PBMCs or T cells enriched from blood (not recorded which). This clonotype was sampled from a woman aged 30 to 39 who had recovered from COVID-19. This sequence joins TRBV2 and TRBJ1-1, with D unresolved. CDR3 nucleotide sequence: TGTGCCAGCAAAAGGGAGGGAAACACTGAAGCTTTCTTT. Its protein product is CASKREGNTEAFF.